This T cell receptor beta chain was recorded in a study of molecular identifiers for immune sequencing clone quantification. Previously described methods and listed TCR primers were employed for the bulk TCR libraries. A single record per CDR3 protein comes from TCRdb applying MiXCR to the PCR reads. The data contain 5,500 to 6,500 distinct CDR3 sequences, around 15% of them singletons. This clonotype is medium-sized (0.01 to 0.1%) by share. The antigen is undetermined. Trimming at V came to 1 base and at J to 7 bases, leaving 14 bases not matched to a gene. The length of the CDR3 is 18 residues. From germline, CDR1 is PRHDT and CDR2 FYEKMQ (reference sequence). Study-level results: A shared barcode on identical TCR molecules could lead to underestimated sizes for highly expanded clones. Clones that exceeded 20 RNA copies held over 98% of effector molecules, yet under 1% in naive cells.

The material sequenced was naive CD8+ T cells from blood, with Jurkat cell RNA spiked in. The subset is: FACS-sorted CD8+CD4-CCR7+CD45RA+ naive T cells. The TCR originated in a human donor in good health. Some libraries in this study had Jurkat cell RNA spiked in. The chain carries TRBV13 and TRBJ2-1, with 9 bases aligning to TRBD2. The CDR3 here is CASSLEGSLAGTRNEQFF. Here the CDR3 DNA reads TGTGCCAGCAGCTTAGAGGGTTCACTAGCGGGTACCCGAAATGAGCAGTTCTTC.